The T cell receptor beta chain described here comes from a study of T cell clones after liver transplantation (dated by TCRdb to between 2018 and 2021). Looking at the study overall: ITN030ST, the source of the samples, was a randomized trial that attempted immunosuppression withdrawal within 2 years of liver transplantation. Donor-reactive T cell clones were identified using TCRbeta sequencing after a pre-transplant mixed lymphocyte reaction and were then followed in post-transplant blood. As an antigen-independent comparator for donor-reactive sequences, third party-reactive TCRbeta sequences were also identified from pre-transplant MLRs. Of the eight recipients, a few were HCV-positive, while the remaining recipients had been transplanted for non-autoimmune, non-viral indications. Subjects received no induction therapy and standard immunosuppression until randomization at 12-24 months post-transplant. Tolerance was defined as complete withdrawal of immunosuppression for at least one year without a rise in liver enzymes beyond twice the upper limit of normal. Blood samples were collected pre-transplant, pre-randomization before withdrawal, and post-randomization after either complete withdrawal or failed withdrawal. Of the 8 liver transplant recipients making up the studied cohort, 3 were classified as tolerant and 5 as non-tolerant.

Overall study outcomes, separate from this receptor: Low numbers of available donor cells limited the measurable donor-reactive repertoire in a couple of subjects. In 5 of 8 subjects, regardless of tolerance or HCV status, circulating donor-reactive CD4 TCRbeta sequences dropped significantly post-transplant. When repertoire turnover was accounted for, significantly reduced detection of donor-reactive sequences was found in 7 of 8 subjects for CD4 and in 8 of 8 subjects for CD8. Because no allograft tissue specimens were available, donor-reactive T cells may have migrated into the graft instead of being deleted. Because of small, heterogeneous patient numbers and non-standardized post-transplant time points, the conclusions were only preliminary. Donor-reactive sequences declined more than third party-reactive ones, suggesting partial antigen-specific deletion unrelated to withdrawal success.

Unstimulated PBMCs, after thawing, were stained for CD3, CD4 and CD8 and then FACS-sorted into CD3+CD4+ and CD3+CD8+ populations. All 8 studied subjects were randomized to immunosuppression withdrawal. Genomic DNA was isolated with the Qiagen DNeasy Blood and Tissue Kit. This clone was detected only once. Its antigen is unknown. The sample holds no much larger clone one base away, and base qualities are not on file. The CDR3 holds 12 amino acids from the cysteine to the phenylalanine. The read is trimmed to its CDR3 DNA, 36 bases read in frame from base 1. Via the germline V gene, CDR1 is MNHNS and CDR2 SASEGT. V loses 5 bases of germline sequence and J loses 3 bases, and the interval between the two ends is 4 bases. Using immunoSEQ, frozen genomic DNA was subjected to high-throughput TCRbeta CDR3 sequencing, a process that included PCR amplification, mapping, bias correction and internal controls. The authors' analysis ran thus. Productive rearrangements were kept, and unique TCRbeta sequences were defined by CDR3 nucleotide sequence plus V and J gene. For classification of a sequence as donor-reactive, at least 5-fold expansion in CFSE-low cells relative to unstimulated pre-transplant cells and a frequency of at least 0.01% were required. Minimum frequency thresholds were set for each subject based on the unstimulated sample with the lowest template count, ensuring at least 90% detection power. Jensen-Shannon divergence between the top 1000 TCRbeta sequences post-transplant and pre-transplant was used to measure repertoire turnover. Changes in detection of donor-reactive sequences were tested with two-sided Fisher's exact tests. What TCRdb holds here is the immuneACCESS table cut down to in-frame rearrangements. Part of the clones is not present; checked against another copy, under half of the missing clones reflect an unresolved V gene, and the others are unexplained. The D gene and trimming were derived from the DNA, and the V and J assignments and clone size from that table. The sample has some 61,000 clones on record, 60% to 75% of them singletons. The ten largest account for around 9.1% of the sample.

The chain couples TRBV6-1 to TRBJ2-2; too little of a D gene remains to name it. This sequence was found in a human patient who received a liver transplant. Some T cells may be donor cells from the graft after a transplant. Specimen: CD4+ T cells from blood, collected at the 22-month timepoint. The CDR3 region has the sequence CASSRDTGELFF. The sequence in DNA is TGTGCCAGCAGTAGGGACACCGGGGAGCTGTTTTTT.